The clone carrying this T cell receptor (beta chain) was counted a few times. Its antigen is unidentified. The sample originates from a study of regulatory dendritic cells for organ transplantation. The overall study: Regulatory dendritic cells were monocyte-derived, receiving vitamin D3 on days 0 and 4 and IL-10 on day 4.

Study-wide findings and caveats: Memory T cells were less diverse than naive, with memory CD8+ most oligoclonal. The authors noted considerable between-person heterogeneity in alloreactive memory CD8+ cells.

Germline values: CDR1 MNHEY, CDR2 SVGAGI. The CDR3 is made up of 14 amino acids. V was pared by 6 bases and J by 7 bases, with 18 bases between. Allogeneic regulatory or mature dendritic cells were co-cultured for less than six days with CFSE-labeled sorted T cells at 1:10. Profiled with immunoSEQ multiplex PCR; TCRdb holds only in-frame clones, not every one. The sample holds around 8,000 clones; roughly 67% are singletons and the top ten take about 3.7%. This clonotype originated in a human donor in good health. Input material: memory CD4+ T cells from blood cultured with dendritic cells. Stated subset: CD45RO+ memory T cells. V gene TRBV6-5 combines with J gene TRBJ2-5; a possible D gene is TRBD1 (6 bases). The DNA of the CDR3 is TGTGCCAGCAGAGACGGGCAGGGGTCGGCGACCCAGTACTTC. It translates to CASRDGQGSATQYF.